This T cell receptor (beta chain) comes out of a study of T cell repertoires in cytomegalovirus infection. Study-level information: Well-studied HLA-B-restricted epitopes and recently identified HLA-C-restricted epitopes of CMV were both used in the study. Signatures in public TCR beta sequences pointed to both CMV infection and matching HLA type.

As for this clonotype: What it recognizes is unknown.

The V and J ends lost 2 bases and 3 bases, in that order; junction bases with no gene match: 8. The CDR3 loop spans 16 amino acids. CDR1 and CDR2 from the germline V gene are SGHTA and FQGNSA. Study results and limitations: The cumulative frequency of public TCR beta families identified carriers of CMV plus the relevant HLA. The study found HLA-C-restricted CMV-specific TCR beta clonotypes dominating the ex vivo response.

Each CDR3 protein is one row after TCRdb ran MiXCR on the reads. The table records roughly 570,000 distinct CDR3 sequences, just under 40% of them present only once. The input for sequencing was cultured PBMCs, taken from culture after CMV antigen stimulation. This clonotype originated in a human donor in good health (CMV status not recorded). Some clones in this sample may be carry-over from other donors' samples. The chain uses TRBV7-2 and TRBJ2-3; TRBD1 aligns across 7 bases. The CDR3 spells CASSLWPSGGTDTQYF. Here the CDR3 DNA reads TGTGCCAGCAGCTTATGGCCCTCAGGGGGAACAGATACGCAGTATTTT.